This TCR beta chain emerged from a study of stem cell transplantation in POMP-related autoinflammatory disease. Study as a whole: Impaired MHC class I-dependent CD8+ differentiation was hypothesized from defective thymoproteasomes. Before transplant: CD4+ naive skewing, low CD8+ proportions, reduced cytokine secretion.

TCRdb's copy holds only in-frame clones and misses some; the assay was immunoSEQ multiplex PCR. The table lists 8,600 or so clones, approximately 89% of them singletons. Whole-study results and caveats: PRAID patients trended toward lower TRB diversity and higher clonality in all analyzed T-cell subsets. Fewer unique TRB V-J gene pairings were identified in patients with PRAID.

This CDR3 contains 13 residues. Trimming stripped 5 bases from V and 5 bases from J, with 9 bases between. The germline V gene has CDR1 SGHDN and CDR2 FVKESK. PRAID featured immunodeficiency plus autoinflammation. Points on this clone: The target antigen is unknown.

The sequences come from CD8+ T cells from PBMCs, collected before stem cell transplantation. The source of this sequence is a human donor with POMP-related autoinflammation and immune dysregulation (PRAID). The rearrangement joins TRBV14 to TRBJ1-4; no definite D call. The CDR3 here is CASSVGWNEKLFF. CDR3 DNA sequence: TGTGCCAGCAGCGTGGGTTGGAATGAAAAACTGTTTTTT.